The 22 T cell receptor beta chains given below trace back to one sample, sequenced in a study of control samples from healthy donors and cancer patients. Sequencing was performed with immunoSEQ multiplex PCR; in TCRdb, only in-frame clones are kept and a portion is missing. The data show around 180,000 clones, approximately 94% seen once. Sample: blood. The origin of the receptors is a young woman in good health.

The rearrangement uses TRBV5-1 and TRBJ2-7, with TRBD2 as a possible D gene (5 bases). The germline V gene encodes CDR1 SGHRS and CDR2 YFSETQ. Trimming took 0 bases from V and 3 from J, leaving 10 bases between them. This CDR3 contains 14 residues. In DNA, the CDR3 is TGCGCCAGCAGCTTGGATGGAGACTACTACGAGCAGTACTTC. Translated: CASSLDGDYYEQYF.

The CDR3 sequence is CASSLPRRGDYGYTF. The CDR3 region has the DNA TGTGCCAGCAGCCTGCCCCGCCGGGGGGACTATGGCTACACCTTC. This chain links TRBV5-4 with TRBJ1-2; TRBD1 is a possible D gene (5 bases). V lost 4 bases, J lost 3 bases, and 16 bases lay in between. This CDR3 region has 15 residues. CDR1 SGHNT and CDR2 YYREEE come from the germline V gene (reference sequence).

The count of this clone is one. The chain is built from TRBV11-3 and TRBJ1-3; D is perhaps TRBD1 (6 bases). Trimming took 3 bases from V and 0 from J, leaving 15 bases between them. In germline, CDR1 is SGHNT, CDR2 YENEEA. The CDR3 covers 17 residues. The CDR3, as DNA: TGTGCCAGCAGCTTCGCCGGGACAAGCCTCTCTGGAAACACCATATATTTT. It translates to CASSFAGTSLSGNTIYF.

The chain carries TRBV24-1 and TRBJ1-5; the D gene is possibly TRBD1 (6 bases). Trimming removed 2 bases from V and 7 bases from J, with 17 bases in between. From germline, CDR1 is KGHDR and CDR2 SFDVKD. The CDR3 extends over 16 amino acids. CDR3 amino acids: CATSDSHRDEGQPQHF. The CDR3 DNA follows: TGTGCCACCAGTGATTCCCACAGGGATGAGGGACAGCCCCAGCATTTT.

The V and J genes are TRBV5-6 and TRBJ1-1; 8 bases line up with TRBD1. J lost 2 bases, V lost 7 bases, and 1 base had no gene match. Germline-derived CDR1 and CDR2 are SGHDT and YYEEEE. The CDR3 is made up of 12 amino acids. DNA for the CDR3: TGTGCCAGCGGACAGGGAAACACTGAAGCTTTCTTT. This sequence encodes CASGQGNTEAFF.

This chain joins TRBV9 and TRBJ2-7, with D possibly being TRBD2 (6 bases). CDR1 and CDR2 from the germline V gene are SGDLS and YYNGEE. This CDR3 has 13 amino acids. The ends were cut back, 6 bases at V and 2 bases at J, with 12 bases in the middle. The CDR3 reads CASTGTDTYEQYF. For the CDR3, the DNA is TGTGCCAGCACCGGGACTGACACCTACGAGCAGTACTTC. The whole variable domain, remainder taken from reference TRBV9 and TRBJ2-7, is DSGVTQTPKHLITATGQRVTLRCSPRSGDLSVYWYQQSLDQGLQFLIQYYNGEERAKGNILERFSAQQFPDLHSELNLSSLELGDSALYFCASTGTDTYEQYFGPGTRLTVT.

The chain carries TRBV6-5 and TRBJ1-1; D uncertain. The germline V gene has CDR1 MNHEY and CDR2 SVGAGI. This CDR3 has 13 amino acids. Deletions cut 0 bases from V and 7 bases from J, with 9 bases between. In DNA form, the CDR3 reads TGTGCCAGCAGTTACTCTCAAAGCATTGAAGCTTTCTTT. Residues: CASSYSQSIEAFF.

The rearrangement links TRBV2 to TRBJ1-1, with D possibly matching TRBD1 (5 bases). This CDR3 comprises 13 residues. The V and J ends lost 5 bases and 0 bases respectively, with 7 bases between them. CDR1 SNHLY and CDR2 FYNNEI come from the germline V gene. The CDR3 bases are TGTGCCAGCAGTCGACAGCTGAACACTGAAGCTTTCTTT. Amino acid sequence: CASSRQLNTEAFF.

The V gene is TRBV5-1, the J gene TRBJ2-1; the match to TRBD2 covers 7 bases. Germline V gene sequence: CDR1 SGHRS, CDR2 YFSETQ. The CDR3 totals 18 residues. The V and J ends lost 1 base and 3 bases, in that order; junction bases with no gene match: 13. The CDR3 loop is CASSLSWAGAADYNEQFF. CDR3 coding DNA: TGCGCCAGCAGCTTGAGTTGGGCGGGAGCAGCCGACTACAATGAGCAGTTCTTC.

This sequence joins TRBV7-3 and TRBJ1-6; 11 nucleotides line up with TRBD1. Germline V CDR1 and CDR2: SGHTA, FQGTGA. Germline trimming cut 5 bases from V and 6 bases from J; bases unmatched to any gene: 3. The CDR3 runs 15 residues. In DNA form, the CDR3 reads TGTGCCAGCAGCCGGACAGGGGGCCTTAATTCACCCCTCCACTTT. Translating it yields CASSRTGGLNSPLHF.

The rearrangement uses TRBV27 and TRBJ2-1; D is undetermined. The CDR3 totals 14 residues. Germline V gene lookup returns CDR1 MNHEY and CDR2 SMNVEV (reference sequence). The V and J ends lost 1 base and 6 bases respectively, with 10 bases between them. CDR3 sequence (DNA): TGTGCCAGCAGTTTATGGCTGCCAGGCAATGAGCAGTTCTTC. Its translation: CASSLWLPGNEQFF.

The CDR3, as DNA: TGTGCCAGCGGCCAGACGCAAGAGACCCAGTACTTC. Protein product: CASGQTQETQYF. The chain is built from TRBV9 and TRBJ2-5; no clear D. Per the germline V gene, CDR1 is SGDLS and CDR2 is YYNGEE. The CDR3 extends over 12 amino acids. V lost 7 bases and J lost 2, with 9 bases in between. The whole variable domain, remainder taken from reference TRBV9 and TRBJ2-5, is DSGVTQTPKHLITATGQRVTLRCSPRSGDLSVYWYQQSLDQGLQFLIQYYNGEERAKGNILERFSAQQFPDLHSELNLSSLELGDSALYFCASGQTQETQYFGPGTRLLVL.

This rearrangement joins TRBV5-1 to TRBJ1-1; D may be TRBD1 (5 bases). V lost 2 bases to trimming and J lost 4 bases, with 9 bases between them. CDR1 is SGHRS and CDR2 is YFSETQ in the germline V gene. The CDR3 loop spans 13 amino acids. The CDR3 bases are TGCGCCAGCAGCTTCGGAGGGGTCACTGAAGCTTTCTTT. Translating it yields CASSFGGVTEAFF.

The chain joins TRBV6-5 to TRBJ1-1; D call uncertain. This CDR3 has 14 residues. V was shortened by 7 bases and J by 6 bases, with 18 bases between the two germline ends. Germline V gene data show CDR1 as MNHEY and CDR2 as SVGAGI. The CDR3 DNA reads TGTGCCAGCACCCCATTCTTGGATGGGTCTGAAGCTTTCTTT. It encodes CASTPFLDGSEAFF.

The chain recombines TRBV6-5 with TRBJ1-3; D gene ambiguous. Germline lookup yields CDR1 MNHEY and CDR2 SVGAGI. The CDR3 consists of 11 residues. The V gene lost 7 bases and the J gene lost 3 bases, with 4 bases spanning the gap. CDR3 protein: CASMGGNTIYF. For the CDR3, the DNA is TGTGCCAGCATGGGTGGAAACACCATATATTTT.

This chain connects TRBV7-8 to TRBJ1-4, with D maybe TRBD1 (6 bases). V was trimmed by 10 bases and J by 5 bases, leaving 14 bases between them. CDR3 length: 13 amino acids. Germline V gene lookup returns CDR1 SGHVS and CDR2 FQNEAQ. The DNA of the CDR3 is TGTGCCATACAGACAGGTTGGAATGAAAAACTGTTTTTT. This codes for CAIQTGWNEKLFF.

This CDR3 is CASSLVTSPGHEQFF. In DNA form, the CDR3 reads TGTGCCAGCAGCTTGGTAACTAGTCCGGGCCATGAGCAGTTCTTC. This rearrangement joins TRBV5-4 to TRBJ2-1; weak D call: TRBD2 (5 bases). Trimming removed 0 bases at V and 8 bases at J, with 15 bases between. From germline, CDR1 is SGHNT and CDR2 YYREEE (reference sequence). The CDR3 is 15 residues long.

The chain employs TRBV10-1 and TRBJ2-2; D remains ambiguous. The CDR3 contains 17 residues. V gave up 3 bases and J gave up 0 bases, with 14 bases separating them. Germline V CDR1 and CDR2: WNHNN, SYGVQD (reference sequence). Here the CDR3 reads CASSEPTSQTNTGELFF. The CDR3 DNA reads TGCGCCAGCAGTGAACCGACCAGCCAAACGAACACCGGGGAGCTGTTTTTT.

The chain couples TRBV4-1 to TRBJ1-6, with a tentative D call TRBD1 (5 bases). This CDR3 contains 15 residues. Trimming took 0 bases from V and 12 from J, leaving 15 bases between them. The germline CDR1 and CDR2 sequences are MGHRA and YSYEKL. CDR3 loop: CASSQEEGQGQPLHF. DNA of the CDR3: TGCGCCAGCAGCCAAGAAGAGGGGCAGGGTCAACCCCTCCACTTT.

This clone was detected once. CDR3 DNA sequence: TGTGCCAGCAGCACCCCGGGGGCGTCAGGAAACACCATATATTTT. Translated: CASSTPGASGNTIYF. V and J are TRBV28 and TRBJ1-3; perhaps TRBD1 as D (6 bases). This CDR3 is built from 15 residues. Trimming took off 6 bases at V and 4 bases at J, with 16 bases between the two ends. The germline gives CDR1 MDHEN, CDR2 SYDVKM.

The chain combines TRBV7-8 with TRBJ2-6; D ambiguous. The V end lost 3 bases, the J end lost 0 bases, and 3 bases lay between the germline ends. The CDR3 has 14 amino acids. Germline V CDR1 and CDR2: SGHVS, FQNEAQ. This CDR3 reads CASSLSSGANVLTF. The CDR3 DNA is TGTGCCAGCAGCTTGTCCTCTGGGGCCAACGTCCTGACTTTC.

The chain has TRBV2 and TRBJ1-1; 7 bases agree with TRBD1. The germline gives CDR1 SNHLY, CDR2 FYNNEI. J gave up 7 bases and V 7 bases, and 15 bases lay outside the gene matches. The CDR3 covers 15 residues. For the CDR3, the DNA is TGTGCCAGCACTAAACAGGGGCCCGAGGTTAGTGAAGCTTTCTTT. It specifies CASTKQGPEVSEAFF. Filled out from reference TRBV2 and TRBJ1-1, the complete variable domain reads EPEVTQTPSHQVTQMGQEVILRCVPISNHLYFYWYRQILGQKVEFLVSFYNNEISEKSEIFDDQFSVERPDGSNFTLKIRSTKLEDSAMYFCASTKQGPEVSEAFFGQGTRLTVV.